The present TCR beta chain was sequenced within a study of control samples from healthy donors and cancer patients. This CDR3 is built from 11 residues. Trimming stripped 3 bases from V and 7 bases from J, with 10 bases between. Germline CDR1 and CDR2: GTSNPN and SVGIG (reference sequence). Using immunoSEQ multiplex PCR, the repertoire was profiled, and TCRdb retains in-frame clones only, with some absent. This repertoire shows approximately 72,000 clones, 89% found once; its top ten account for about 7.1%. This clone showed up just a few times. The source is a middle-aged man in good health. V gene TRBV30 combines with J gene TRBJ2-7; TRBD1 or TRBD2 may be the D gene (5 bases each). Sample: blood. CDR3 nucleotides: TGTGCCTGGAGCTCCTGGGGGGAGCAGTACTTC. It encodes CAWSSWGEQYF.